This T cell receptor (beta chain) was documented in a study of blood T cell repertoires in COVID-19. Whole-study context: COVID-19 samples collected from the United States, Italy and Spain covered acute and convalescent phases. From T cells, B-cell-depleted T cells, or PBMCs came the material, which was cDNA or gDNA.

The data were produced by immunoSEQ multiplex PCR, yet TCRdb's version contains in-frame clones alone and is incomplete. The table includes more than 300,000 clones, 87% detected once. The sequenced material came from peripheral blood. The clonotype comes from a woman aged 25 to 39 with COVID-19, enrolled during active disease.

CDR3 in DNA: TGTGCCTGGAGCCTGGTGGGAGGGAGGACAGCGGAAAAACTGTTTTTT. Amino acid sequence: CAWSLVGGRTAEKLFF. The chain couples TRBV30 to TRBJ1-4, with a weak D call TRBD1 (6 bases). V lost 3 bases, J lost 8 bases, and 22 bases lay in between. Germline loops: CDR1 GTSNPN, CDR2 SVGIG (reference sequence). The CDR3 consists of 16 residues.